What follows describes a single TCR beta chain. It has no known antigen specificity. The data were obtained in a study of T cells expressing NK-cell markers (dated by TCRdb to 2020 to 2022). Background on the whole study: In sorted CD3+CD56+NKG2C+, CD3+CD56+NKG2C- and CD3+CD56-NKG2C+ T-cell subsets from about 8 donors, TCR beta-chain repertoires were profiled. The study sequenced eight donors, all healthy volunteers chosen at random: three men and five women. Among the eight sequenced donors, only one was HCMV-seronegative, while the other seven were HCMV-seropositive. Sequencing of the libraries produced 2 x 150 bp reads on Illumina HiSeq 2000/2500, MiSeq or NextSeq. Results and caveats for the whole study, not just this receptor: In six donors, the dominant CD3+CD56+NKG2C+ clonotypes ranked among the top 10 CD8+ clonotypes, making up about 1.0-7.5% of CD8+ T cells. Whether the expanded NKG2C-expressing T cell clones were specific for HCMV antigens remained unclear. Those dominant clonotypes were again the most abundant among CD3+CD56-NKG2C+ cells in a handful of donors, at about 25-60.1%.

Spanning cysteine to phenylalanine, the CDR3 consists of 16 amino acids. The DNA is unrecorded. TCRdb lists the instrument as Illumina HiSeq 2000. TCR beta cDNA libraries were made by 5'RACE template switching that added a universal primer site and unique molecular identifiers. Synthesis of cDNA was primed from the TCR beta constant segment and was followed by two consecutive PCR amplification steps. Processing in the source paper ran as follows. MIGEC handled demultiplexing of the reads and grouping by UMI, while MiTCR was used to assemble and quantify clonotypes. Only TCR cDNA sequences supported by at least two reads were kept to exclude erroneous sequences. Downstream repertoire analysis used the tcR package, and clonotypes were matched across fractions by CDR3 nucleotide sequence plus V segment. VDJmatch was used to annotate antigen specificity against VDJdb, with one amino acid substitution in CDR3 permitted. Based on TCRdb reprocessing of the reads, there is one entry per CDR3 protein sequence, and DNA is missing. TCRdb, not the original authors, processed these V and J calls. In this sample's table one finds around 280,000 distinct CDR3 sequences. The top ten constitute 0.39% of the sample.

To determine HCMV serostatus, a commercial ELISA kit was used to detect HCMV-specific IgG in serum. Peripheral blood mononuclear cells were isolated from blood by Ficoll density gradient centrifugation. The chain is assembled from TRBV12-3 or TRBV12-4 and TRBJ2-1. The clonotype was recovered from a man between 18 and 29 years old in good health. Donor details come from another sample of the same person, matched by shared clones. Sequenced material: blood T cells: a sorted CD56 or NKG2C T cell subset, CD4+ or CD8+ T cells, or bulk PBMC T cells (not recorded which). The CDR3 loop reads CASRSIGHPPYNEQFF.